Following are 5 T cell receptor beta chains from one sample sequenced in a study of blood T cell repertoires in COVID-19. Measured with immunoSEQ multiplex PCR; TCRdb has only the in-frame clones, and not every one. Found here are 180,000 or so clones, 75% to 80% of them singletons; the top ten hold around 8.1%. Material for sequencing was peripheral blood. All receptors derive from a woman between 50 and 59 years old with active or convalescent COVID-19.

This clone was detected once. CDR3 DNA sequence: TGTGCCAGCAGTCCGGGTGGGGAGTCACCCCTCCACTTT. Translation: CASSPGGESPLHF. The chain is built from TRBV25-1 and TRBJ1-6; D is ambiguous. Trimming left V 5 bases short and J 10 bases short, with 12 bases between. The CDR3 sequence is 13 residues long. The germline gives CDR1 MGHDK, CDR2 SYGVNS.

The chain couples TRBV6-4 to TRBJ1-1; D unclear. Germline CDR1 is MRHNA and CDR2 is SNTAGT. CDR3 length: 13 residues. Deletions cut 3 bases from V and 2 bases from J, with 7 bases between. CDR3 protein: CASSEIPNTEAFF. The CDR3 nucleotides read TGTGCCAGCAGTGAAATCCCTAACACTGAAGCTTTCTTT.

The chain couples TRBV7-2 to TRBJ2-7; 9 nucleotides line up with TRBD1. The CDR3 is made up of 14 amino acids. Germline assignment: CDR1 SGHTA and CDR2 FQGNSA. J gave up 1 base and V 5 bases, and 3 bases lay outside the gene matches. CDR3 DNA: TGTGCCAGCAGCCCGACAGGGGGGTCCTACGAGCAGTACTTC. Translation: CASSPTGGSYEQYF.

This chain uses TRBV6-5 with TRBJ2-7, with D perhaps matching TRBD1 (5 bases). The CDR3 extends over 14 amino acids. Trimming removed 6 bases from V and 5 bases from J, with 17 bases in between. Germline CDR1 is MNHEY and CDR2 is SVGAGI. CDR3 in amino acids: CASRMDTSDHEQYF. The CDR3 region has the DNA TGTGCCAGCAGGATGGACACCTCCGACCACGAGCAGTACTTC.

J is TRBJ1-1 and V is TRBV19, with D perhaps TRBD1 (5 bases). V was pared by 3 bases and J by 4 bases, with 12 bases between. Germline assignment: CDR1 LNHDA and CDR2 SQIVND (reference sequence). This CDR3 spans 14 amino acids. The CDR3 sequence: CASSISQELTEAFF. Here the CDR3 DNA reads TGTGCCAGTAGTATTTCACAGGAACTCACTGAAGCTTTCTTT.